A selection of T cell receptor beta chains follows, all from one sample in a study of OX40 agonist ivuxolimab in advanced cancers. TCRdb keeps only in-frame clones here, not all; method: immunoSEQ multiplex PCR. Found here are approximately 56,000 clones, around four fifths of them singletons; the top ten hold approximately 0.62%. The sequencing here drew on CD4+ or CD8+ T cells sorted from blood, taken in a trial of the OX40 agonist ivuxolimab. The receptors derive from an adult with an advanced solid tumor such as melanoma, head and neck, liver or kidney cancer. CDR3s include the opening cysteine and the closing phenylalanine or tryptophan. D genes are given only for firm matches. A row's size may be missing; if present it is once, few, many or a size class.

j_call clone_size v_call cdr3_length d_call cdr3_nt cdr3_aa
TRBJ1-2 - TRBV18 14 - TGTGCCAGCTCACCATCAGCAGGGTGGGATGGCTACACCTTC CASSPSAGWDGYTF
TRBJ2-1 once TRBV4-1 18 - TGCGCCAGCAGCCAAGAGGTGATAGGGATTCGTCCTACTAATGAGCAGTTCTTC CASSQEVIGIRPTNEQFF
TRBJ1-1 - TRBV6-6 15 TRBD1 TGTGCCAGCAGTTTCGAACGAGGGGGCGGGACTGAAGCTTTCTTT CASSFERGGGTEAFF
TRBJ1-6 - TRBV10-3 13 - TGTGCCATCAGGGCAGGGGATAATTCACCCCTCCACTTT CAIRAGDNSPLHF
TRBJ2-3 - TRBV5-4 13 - TGTGCCAGCGGACCCTCGCGAGGAGATACGCAGTATTTT CASGPSRGDTQYF
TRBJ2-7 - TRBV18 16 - TGTGCCAGCTCACTACAACCCTCGGCCATCGTGGCCGAGCAGTACTTC CASSLQPSAIVAEQYF
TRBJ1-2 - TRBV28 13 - TGTGCCAGCAGTTCCGCCTTAGTGTGGGGCTACACCTTC CASSSALVWGYTF
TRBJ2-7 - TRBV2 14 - TGTGCCAGCAGTGTGGATAGACAAGCCTACGAGCAGTACTTC CASSVDRQAYEQYF
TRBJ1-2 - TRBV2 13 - TGTGCCAGCAGTGAGGGACCATCGGAGGGCTACACCTTC CASSEGPSEGYTF
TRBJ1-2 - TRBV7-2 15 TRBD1 TGTGCCAGCAGCTTGGAGGGGACAGGGGCCCGAGGCTACACCTTC CASSLEGTGARGYTF
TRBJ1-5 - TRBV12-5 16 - TGTGCTAGTGGTTTGGTAACGGGGGGCGGGAGTCAGCCCCAGCATTTT CASGLVTGGGSQPQHF
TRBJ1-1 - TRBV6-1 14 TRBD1 TGTGCCAGCAGGAAGGACAGGGCTGCCACTGAAGCTTTCTTT CASRKDRAATEAFF
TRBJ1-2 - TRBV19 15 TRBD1 TGTGCCAGTAGTATAGGGGACAGGGCCGGGAATGGCTACACCTTC CASSIGDRAGNGYTF
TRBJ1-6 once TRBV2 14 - TGTGCCAGCAGGGAACAGAATAATAATTCACCCCTCCACTTT CASREQNNNSPLHF
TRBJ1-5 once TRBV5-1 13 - TGCGCCAGCAGCTTGGAGGGGTATCAGCCCCAGCATTTT CASSLEGYQPQHF
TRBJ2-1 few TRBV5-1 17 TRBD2 TGCGCCAGCAGCGACACTAGCGGGTGGAGCTCCTACAATGAGCAGTTCTTC CASSDTSGWSSYNEQFF